One and the same sample provided the 14 T cell receptor beta chains below, sequenced in a study. TCRdb reprocessed the 5' RACE reads via MiXCR and lists one record per CDR3 protein. The table has about 32,000 distinct CDR3 sequences, roughly a quarter seen once. The source material was memory CD4+ T cells sorted from blood. Subset reported: memory CD4+ T cells, CD4+CD45RO+CD25-. The receptors come from a female donor with breast cancer.

The V gene is TRBV28, the J gene TRBJ2-7; TRBD2 matches at 9 bases. The CDR3 is 16 residues long. The junction had 10 bases not matched to a gene; V was cut back by 3 bases and J by 4 bases. CDR1 and CDR2 (germline): MDHEN, SYDVKM. As DNA, the CDR3 is TGTGCCAGCAGTTTCCGAGCGGGGGGAGGAAGGTACGAGCAGTACTTC. Encoded protein: CASSFRAGGGRYEQYF.

This clonotype came up many times. V is TRBV20-1 and J is TRBJ2-3; 10 bases fit TRBD2. Germline V lookup: CDR1 DFQATT, CDR2 SNEGSKA (reference sequence). CDR3 length: 15 residues. The ends lost 4 bases at V and 4 bases at J; junction bases unmatched: 8. The chain's CDR3 is CSATRTSGGADTQYF. DNA for the CDR3: TGCAGTGCTACCAGGACTAGCGGCGGTGCAGATACGCAGTATTTT.

Worth noting for this clonotype: Germline and junction disagree at one end, which may indicate a read error. This rearrangement joins TRBV5-6 to TRBJ2-2; 9 bases map to TRBD1. The CDR3 is made up of 15 amino acids. Germline-derived CDR1 and CDR2 are SGHDT and YYEEEE. The CDR3 region has the DNA TGTACCAGCAGCTCGGGACAGGGTGTGGTCGGGGAGCTGTTTTTT. Residues: CTSSSGQGVVGELFF.

In the case of this clonotype: The junction shows a germline mismatch at one end, possibly a read error. The J gene is TRBJ1-6, the V gene TRBV7-6; D is possibly TRBD1 (6 bases). The CDR3 contains 15 residues. The germline V gene has CDR1 SGHVS and CDR2 FNYEAQ. CDR3 sequence (DNA): TGCGCCAGCAGCTTAGAGGGGGAGCCTGGATCACCCCTCCACTTT. Protein product: CASSLEGEPGSPLHF. The variable domain in full, completed from reference TRBV7-6 and TRBJ1-6, reads GAGVSQSPRYKVTKRGQDVALRCDPISGHVSLYWYRQALGQGPEFLTYFNYEAQQDKSGLPNDRFSAERPEGSISTLTIQRTEQRDSAMYRCASSLEGEPGSPLHFGNGTRLTVT.

The chain employs TRBV27 and TRBJ2-2; D is ambiguous. Germline CDR1 MNHEY, CDR2 SMNVEV (reference sequence). The CDR3 is 11 amino acids. V dropped 10 bases and J dropped 7 bases, with 10 bases sitting between them. CDR3 sequence: CATASVGELFF. The CDR3 DNA sequence: TGTGCCACCGCCTCCGTCGGGGAGCTGTTTTTT.

This clonotype was counted only a few times. V is TRBV4-1 and J is TRBJ2-2; 9 bases fit TRBD1. V lost 4 bases to trimming and J lost 5 bases; unmatched junction nucleotides: 11. This CDR3 has 17 amino acids. Germline V lookup: CDR1 MGHRA, CDR2 YSYEKL. CDR3 DNA sequence: TGCGCCAGCAGCCGGACCCCCGGGACAGGGACGACCGGGGAGCTGTTTTTT. Residues: CASSRTPGTGTTGELFF.

This clonotype was seen more than once but under ten times. The gene calls are TRBV29-1 and TRBJ1-2; D unclear. Germline CDR1 is SQVTM and CDR2 is ANQGSEA. Trimming stripped 4 bases from V and 4 bases from J, with 7 bases between. The CDR3 sequence is 11 residues long. The CDR3 DNA is TGCAGCGTTGTTGTCCTCTATGGCTACACCTTC. It codes for CSVVVLYGYTF.

This chain uses TRBV9 with TRBJ2-1; 8 positions agree with TRBD1. From germline, CDR1 is SGDLS and CDR2 YYNGEE. This CDR3 is built from 14 residues. The ends lost 2 bases at V and 5 bases at J; junction bases unmatched: 3. The CDR3 loop reads CASSVETGDNEQFF. The CDR3 nucleotides read TGTGCCAGCAGCGTCGAGACAGGGGACAATGAGCAGTTCTTC.

This chain joins TRBV7-2 and TRBJ2-1; either TRBD1 or TRBD2 may supply D (5 bases each). Trimming pared 5 bases from V and 3 bases from J, leaving 11 bases between. The germline V gene encodes CDR1 SGHTA and CDR2 FQGNSA. The CDR3 is 14 amino acids. CDR3 DNA sequence: TGTGCCAGCAGCCCGGGGCCCCGCTACAATGAGCAGTTCTTC. Translated: CASSPGPRYNEQFF.

This chain links TRBV15 with TRBJ2-3, with D unresolved. Germline CDR1 is LNHNV and CDR2 is YYDKDF (reference sequence). Between the trimmed V and J ends, which lost 1 base and 0 bases, there was a span of 14 bases. The CDR3 consists of 17 residues. DNA of the CDR3: TGTGCCACCAGCAGAGGCTTCGACTCTCCTAGCACAGATACGCAGTATTTT. Protein: CATSRGFDSPSTDTQYF.

The CDR3 loop reads CASSLPEPDTQYF. For the CDR3, the DNA is TGTGCCAGCAGTTTACCGGAGCCAGATACGCAGTATTTT. The chain links TRBV27 to TRBJ2-3; D unresolved. Germline V CDR1 and CDR2: MNHEY, SMNVEV (reference sequence). This CDR3 has 13 amino acids. Trimming removed 2 bases from V and 4 bases from J, with 7 bases in between.

This clonotype came up a few times. The V gene is TRBV29-1, the J gene TRBJ2-7; 7 bases line up with TRBD1. This CDR3 has 15 residues. Germline values: CDR1 SQVTM, CDR2 ANQGSEA. J was trimmed by 2 bases and V by 1 base; bases with no gene match: 8. CDR3 in DNA: TGCAGCGTTGAAGCCGACAGGGTAGGCGCCTACGAGCAGTACTTC. Its translation is CSVEADRVGAYEQYF.

V is TRBV5-1 and J is TRBJ2-5, with D perhaps TRBD1 (6 bases). The CDR3 extends over 14 amino acids. The V gene lost 4 bases and the J gene lost 1 base, with 11 bases spanning the gap. The germline gives CDR1 SGHRS, CDR2 YFSETQ. This chain's CDR3 is CASSPRGTQETQYF. CDR3 nucleotides: TGCGCCAGCAGCCCAAGGGGGACCCAAGAGACCCAGTACTTC.

V and J are TRBV20-1 and TRBJ2-3, with no clear D. V lost 1 base, J lost 2 bases, and 10 bases lay in between. This CDR3 comprises 14 residues. The V gene's germline CDR1 is DFQATT and CDR2 SNEGSKA (reference sequence). DNA for the CDR3: TGCAGTGCTAGAGGGTACTTGCACACAGATACGCAGTATTTT. The encoded protein is CSARGYLHTDTQYF.